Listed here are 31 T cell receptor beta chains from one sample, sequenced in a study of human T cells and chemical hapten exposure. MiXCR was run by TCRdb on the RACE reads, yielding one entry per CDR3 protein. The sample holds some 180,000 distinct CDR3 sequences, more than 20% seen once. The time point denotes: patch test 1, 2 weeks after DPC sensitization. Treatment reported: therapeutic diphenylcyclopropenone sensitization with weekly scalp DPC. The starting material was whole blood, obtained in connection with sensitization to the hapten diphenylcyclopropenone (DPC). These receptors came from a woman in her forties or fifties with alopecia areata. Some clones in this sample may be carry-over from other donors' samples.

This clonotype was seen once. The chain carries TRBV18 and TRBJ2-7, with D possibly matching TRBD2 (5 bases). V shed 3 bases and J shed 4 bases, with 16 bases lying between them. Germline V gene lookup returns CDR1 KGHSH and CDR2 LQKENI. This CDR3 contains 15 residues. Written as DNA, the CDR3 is TGTGCCAGCTCACCCCCTTTTTCGGGATCGTACGAGCAGTACTTC. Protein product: CASSPPFSGSYEQYF.

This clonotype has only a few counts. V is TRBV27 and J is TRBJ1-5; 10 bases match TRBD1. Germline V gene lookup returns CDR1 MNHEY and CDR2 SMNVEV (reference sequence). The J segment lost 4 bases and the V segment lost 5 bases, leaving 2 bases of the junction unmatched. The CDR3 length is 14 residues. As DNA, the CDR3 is TGTGCCAGCAGTACGGACAGGGGGAATCAGCCCCAGCATTTT. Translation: CASSTDRGNQPQHF.

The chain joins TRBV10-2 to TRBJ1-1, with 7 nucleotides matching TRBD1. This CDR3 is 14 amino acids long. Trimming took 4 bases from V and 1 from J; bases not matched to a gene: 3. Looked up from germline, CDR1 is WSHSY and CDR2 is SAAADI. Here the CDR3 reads CASSATGPNTEAFF. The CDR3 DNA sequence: TGCGCCAGCAGTGCGACAGGGCCGAACACTGAAGCTTTCTTT.

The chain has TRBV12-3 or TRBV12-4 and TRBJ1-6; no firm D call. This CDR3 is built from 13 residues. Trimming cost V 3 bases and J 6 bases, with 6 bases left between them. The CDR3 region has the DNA TGTGCCAGCAGTTTTGAAATTAATTCACCCCTCCACTTT. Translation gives CASSFEINSPLHF.

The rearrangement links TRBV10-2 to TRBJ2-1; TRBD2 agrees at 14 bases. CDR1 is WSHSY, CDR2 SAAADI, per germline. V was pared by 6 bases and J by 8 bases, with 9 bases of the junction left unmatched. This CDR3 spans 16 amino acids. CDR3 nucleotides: TGCGCCAGCAGCCCAAGACTAGCGGGAGGGCATCATGAGCAGTTCTTC. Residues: CASSPRLAGGHHEQFF.

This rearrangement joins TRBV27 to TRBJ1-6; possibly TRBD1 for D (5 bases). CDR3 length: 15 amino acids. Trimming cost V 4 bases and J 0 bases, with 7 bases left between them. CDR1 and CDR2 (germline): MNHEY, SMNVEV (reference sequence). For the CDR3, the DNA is TGTGCCAGCAGTTACAGGAGCTCCTATAATTCACCCCTCCACTTT. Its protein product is CASSYRSSYNSPLHF.

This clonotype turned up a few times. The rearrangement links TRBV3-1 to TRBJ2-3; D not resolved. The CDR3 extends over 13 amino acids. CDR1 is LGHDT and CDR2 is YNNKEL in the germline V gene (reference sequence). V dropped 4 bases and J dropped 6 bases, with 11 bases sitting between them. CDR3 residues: CASSPSLSDTQYF. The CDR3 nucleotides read TGTGCCAGCAGCCCGTCCCTTAGCGATACGCAGTATTTT.

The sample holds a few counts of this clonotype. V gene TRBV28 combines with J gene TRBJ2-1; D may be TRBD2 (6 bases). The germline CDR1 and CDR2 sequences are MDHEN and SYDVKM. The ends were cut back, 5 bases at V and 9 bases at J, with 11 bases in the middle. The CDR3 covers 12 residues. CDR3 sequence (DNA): TGTGCCAGCAGTCTTAGCGGCGGTGAGCAGTTCTTC. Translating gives CASSLSGGEQFF.

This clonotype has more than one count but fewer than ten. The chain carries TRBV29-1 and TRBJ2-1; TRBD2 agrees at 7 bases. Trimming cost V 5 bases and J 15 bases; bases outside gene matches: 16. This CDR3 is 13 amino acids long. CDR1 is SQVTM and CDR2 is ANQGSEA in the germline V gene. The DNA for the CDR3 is TGCAGCGTTTTTCGGACTAGACGGGAAGGGAGGTTCTTC. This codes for CSVFRTRREGRFF.

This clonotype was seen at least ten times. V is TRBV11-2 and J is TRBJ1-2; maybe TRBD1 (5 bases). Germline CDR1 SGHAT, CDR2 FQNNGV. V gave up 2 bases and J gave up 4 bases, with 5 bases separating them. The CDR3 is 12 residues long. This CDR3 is CASSLTGYGYTF. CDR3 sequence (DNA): TGTGCCAGCAGCTTAACAGGCTATGGCTACACCTTC.

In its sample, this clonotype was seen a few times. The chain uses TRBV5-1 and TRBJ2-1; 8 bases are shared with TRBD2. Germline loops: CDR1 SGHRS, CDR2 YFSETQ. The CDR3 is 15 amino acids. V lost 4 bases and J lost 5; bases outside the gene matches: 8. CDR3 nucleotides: TGCGCCAGCAGCATCCGAGCGGGAGACCACAATGAGCAGTTCTTC. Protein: CASSIRAGDHNEQFF.

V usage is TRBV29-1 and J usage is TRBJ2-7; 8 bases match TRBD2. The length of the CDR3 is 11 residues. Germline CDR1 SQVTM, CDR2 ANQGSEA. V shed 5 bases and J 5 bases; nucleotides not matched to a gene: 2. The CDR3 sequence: CSVIGRDEQYF. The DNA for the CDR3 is TGCAGCGTTATCGGGAGGGACGAGCAGTACTTC.

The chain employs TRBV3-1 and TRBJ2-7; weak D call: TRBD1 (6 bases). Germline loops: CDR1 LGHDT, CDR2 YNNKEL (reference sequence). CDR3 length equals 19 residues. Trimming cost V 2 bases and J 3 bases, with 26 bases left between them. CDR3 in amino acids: CASSQRQGSRGSWDYEQYF. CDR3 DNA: TGTGCCAGCAGCCAAAGGCAGGGGAGTAGAGGGTCTTGGGACTACGAGCAGTACTTC.

The CDR3 DNA reads TGTGCCAGCAGGACGACGACTAGCGGGAGGTCCGAGCAGTACTTC. This encodes CASRTTTSGRSEQYF. The rearrangement joins TRBV3-1 to TRBJ2-7; 13 nucleotides agree with TRBD2. V lost 6 bases and J lost 6; bases outside the gene matches: 8. CDR3 length equals 15 residues. The V gene's germline CDR1 is LGHDT and CDR2 YNNKEL (reference sequence).

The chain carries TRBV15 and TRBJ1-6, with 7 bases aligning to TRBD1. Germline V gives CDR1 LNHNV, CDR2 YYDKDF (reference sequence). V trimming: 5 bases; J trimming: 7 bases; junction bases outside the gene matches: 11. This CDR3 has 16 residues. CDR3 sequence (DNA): TGTGCCACCAGCTCCCGGACAGGTGGATACAATTCACCCCTCCACTTT. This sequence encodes CATSSRTGGYNSPLHF. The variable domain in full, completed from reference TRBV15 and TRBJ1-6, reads DAMVIQNPRYQVTQFGKPVTLSCSQTLNHNVMYWYQQKSSQAPKLLFHYYDKDFNNEADTPDNFQSRRPNTSFCFLDIRSPGLGDTAMYLCATSSRTGGYNSPLHFGNGTRLTVT.

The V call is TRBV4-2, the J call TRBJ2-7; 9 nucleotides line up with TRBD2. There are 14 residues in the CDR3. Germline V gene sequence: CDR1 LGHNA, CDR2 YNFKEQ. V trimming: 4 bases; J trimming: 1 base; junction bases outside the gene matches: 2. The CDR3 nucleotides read TGTGCCAGCAGCCCCGCGGGAGGGTCCTACGAGCAGTACTTC. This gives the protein CASSPAGGSYEQYF.

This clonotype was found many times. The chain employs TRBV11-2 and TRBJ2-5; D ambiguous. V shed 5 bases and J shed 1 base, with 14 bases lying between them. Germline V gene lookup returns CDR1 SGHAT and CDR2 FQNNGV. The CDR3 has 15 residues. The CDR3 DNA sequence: TGTGCCAGCAGCCCCCGCGCGAACTCCCAAGAGACCCAGTACTTC. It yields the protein CASSPRANSQETQYF.

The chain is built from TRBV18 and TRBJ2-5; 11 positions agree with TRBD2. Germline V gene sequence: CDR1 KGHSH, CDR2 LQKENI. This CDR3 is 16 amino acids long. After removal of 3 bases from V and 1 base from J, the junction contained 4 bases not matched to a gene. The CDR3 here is CASSPELAGGQETQYF. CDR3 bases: TGTGCCAGCTCACCCGAGCTAGCGGGAGGCCAAGAGACCCAGTACTTC.

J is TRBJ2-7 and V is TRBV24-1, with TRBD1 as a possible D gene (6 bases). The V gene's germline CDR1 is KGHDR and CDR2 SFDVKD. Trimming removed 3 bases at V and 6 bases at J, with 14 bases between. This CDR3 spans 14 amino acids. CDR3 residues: CATSDRQVPGEQYF. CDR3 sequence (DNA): TGTGCCACCAGTGATCGACAGGTGCCGGGCGAGCAGTACTTC.

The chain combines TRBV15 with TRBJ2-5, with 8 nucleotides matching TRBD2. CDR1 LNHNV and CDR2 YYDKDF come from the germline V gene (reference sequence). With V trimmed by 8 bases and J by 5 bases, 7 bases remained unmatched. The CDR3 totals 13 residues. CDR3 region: CATGSGRVETQYF. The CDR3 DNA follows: TGTGCCACCGGAAGCGGGAGAGTTGAGACCCAGTACTTC.

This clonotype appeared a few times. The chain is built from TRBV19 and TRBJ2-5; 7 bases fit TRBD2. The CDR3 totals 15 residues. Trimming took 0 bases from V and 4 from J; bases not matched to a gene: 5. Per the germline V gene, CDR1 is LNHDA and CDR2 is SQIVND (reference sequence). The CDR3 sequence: CASSIDPIAGETQYF. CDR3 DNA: TGTGCCAGTAGTATAGATCCGATAGCGGGAGAGACCCAGTACTTC.

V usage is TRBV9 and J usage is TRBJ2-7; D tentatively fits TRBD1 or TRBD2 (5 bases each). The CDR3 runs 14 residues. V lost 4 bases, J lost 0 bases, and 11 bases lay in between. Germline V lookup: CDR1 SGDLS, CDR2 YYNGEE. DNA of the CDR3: TGTGCCAGCAGCTTAAGGGACGGCTCCTACGAGCAGTACTTC. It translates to CASSLRDGSYEQYF.

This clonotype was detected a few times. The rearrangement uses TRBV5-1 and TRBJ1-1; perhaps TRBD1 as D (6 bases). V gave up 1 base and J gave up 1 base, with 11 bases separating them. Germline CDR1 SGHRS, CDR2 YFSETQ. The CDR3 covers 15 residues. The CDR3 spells CASSLSRGRNTEAFF. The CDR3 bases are TGCGCCAGCAGCTTGAGCAGGGGAAGGAACACTGAAGCTTTCTTT.

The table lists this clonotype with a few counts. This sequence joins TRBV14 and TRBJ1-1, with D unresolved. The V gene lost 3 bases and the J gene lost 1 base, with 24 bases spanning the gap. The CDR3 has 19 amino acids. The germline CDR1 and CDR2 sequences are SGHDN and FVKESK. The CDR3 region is CASSQYRLSSFRKNTEAFF. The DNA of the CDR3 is TGTGCCAGCAGCCAGTATAGGCTTTCGTCTTTTAGGAAGAACACTGAAGCTTTCTTT.

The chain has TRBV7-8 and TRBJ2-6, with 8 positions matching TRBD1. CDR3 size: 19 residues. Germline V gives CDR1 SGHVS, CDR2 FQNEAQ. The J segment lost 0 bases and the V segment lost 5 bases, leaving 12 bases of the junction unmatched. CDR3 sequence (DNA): TGTGCCAGCAGCCGTGATCCCGGGACAGGATTCTCTGGGGCCAACGTCCTGACTTTC. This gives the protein CASSRDPGTGFSGANVLTF.

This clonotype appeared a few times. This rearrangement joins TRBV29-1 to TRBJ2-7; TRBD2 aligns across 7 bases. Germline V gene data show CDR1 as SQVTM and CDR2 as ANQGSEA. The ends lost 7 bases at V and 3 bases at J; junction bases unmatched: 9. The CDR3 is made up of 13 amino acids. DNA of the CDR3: TGCAGCGCTGGGGGGGGTTTGGGCTACGAGCAGTACTTC. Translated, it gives CSAGGGLGYEQYF.

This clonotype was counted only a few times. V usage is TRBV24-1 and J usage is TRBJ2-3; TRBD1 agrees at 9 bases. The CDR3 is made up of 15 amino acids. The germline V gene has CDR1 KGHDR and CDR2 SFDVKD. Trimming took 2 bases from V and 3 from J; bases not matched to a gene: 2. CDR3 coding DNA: TGTGCCACCAGTGATTCCGGGACAGGGACAGATACGCAGTATTTT. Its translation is CATSDSGTGTDTQYF.

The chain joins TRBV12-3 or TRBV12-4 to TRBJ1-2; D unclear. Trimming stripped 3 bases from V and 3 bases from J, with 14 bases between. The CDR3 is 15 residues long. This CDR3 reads CASSFGQRRDYGYTF. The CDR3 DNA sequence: TGTGCCAGCAGTTTTGGGCAGAGAAGAGACTATGGCTACACCTTC.

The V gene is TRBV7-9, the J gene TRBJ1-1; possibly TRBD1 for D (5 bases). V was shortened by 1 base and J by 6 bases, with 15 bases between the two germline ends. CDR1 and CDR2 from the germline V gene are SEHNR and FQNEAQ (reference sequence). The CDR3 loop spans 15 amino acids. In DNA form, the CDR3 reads TGTGCCAGCAGCTTAGGAGGGGCCTTGTTGTCTGAAGCTTTCTTT. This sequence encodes CASSLGGALLSEAFF.

The CDR3: CSARDGAGAYNEQFF. The CDR3 DNA follows: TGCAGTGCTAGAGATGGGGCGGGAGCTTACAATGAGCAGTTCTTC. This rearrangement joins TRBV20-1 to TRBJ2-1, with 7 bases fitting TRBD2. V gave up 0 bases and J gave up 4 bases; unmatched junction bases: 6. CDR1 and CDR2 (germline): DFQATT, SNEGSKA (reference sequence). This CDR3 region has 15 residues.

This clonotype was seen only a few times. The CDR3 DNA follows: TGTGCCAGCAGCTCTATGGGACTAGGGGTGATCGAGCAGTACTTC. It is translated as CASSSMGLGVIEQYF. The V gene is TRBV7-9, the J gene TRBJ2-7, with 8 bases fitting TRBD2. Germline CDR1 and CDR2: SEHNR and FQNEAQ (reference sequence). The ends lost 4 bases at V and 6 bases at J; junction bases unmatched: 11. The CDR3 has 15 residues.